Below, 23 T cell receptor beta chains from the same sample are listed, as sequenced in a study of cytomegalovirus exposure and HLA in healthy donors. Repertoires were generated with immunoSEQ multiplex PCR, while TCRdb's copy carries only in-frame clones and drops some. The data show about 120,000 clones, about 87% seen once. The sequenced sample was PBMCs. The receptors stem from a young man in good health and CMV-seronegative.

V and J are TRBV28 and TRBJ2-3; 7 nucleotides match TRBD1. Germline values: CDR1 MDHEN, CDR2 SYDVKM. The V and J ends lost 4 bases and 2 bases, in that order; junction bases with no gene match: 6. The CDR3 loop spans 15 amino acids. CDR3 sequence reads: CASSSQGTATDTQYF. The CDR3 DNA sequence: TGTGCCAGCAGTTCCCAGGGGACAGCCACAGATACGCAGTATTTT.

This clone was seen a single time. The rearrangement uses TRBV28 and TRBJ1-2; no clear D. Between the trimmed V and J ends, which lost 7 bases and 2 bases, there was a span of 14 bases. CDR3 length equals 14 residues. Germline CDR1 reads MDHEN; CDR2 reads SYDVKM. The CDR3 sequence is CASTNSGLNYGYTF. CDR3 DNA sequence: TGTGCCAGCACCAACAGCGGGCTAAACTATGGCTACACCTTC.

The rearrangement links TRBV25-1 to TRBJ2-1, with a tentative D call TRBD2 (6 bases). The CDR3 is made up of 11 amino acids. The germline V and J ends were trimmed by 7 bases and 12 bases, with 13 bases remaining between them. Per the germline V gene, CDR1 is MGHDK and CDR2 is SYGVNS. Here the CDR3 reads CASTTSFGQFF. The CDR3 bases are TGTGCCAGCACCACTAGCTTCGGGCAGTTCTTC. Variable domain in full (rest from reference TRBV25-1 and TRBJ2-1): EADIYQTPRYLVIGTGKKITLECSQTMGHDKMYWYQQDPGMELHLIHYSYGVNSTEKGDLSSESTVSRIRTEHFPLTLESARPSHTSQYLCASTTSFGQFFGPGTRLTVL.

This chain joins TRBV6-5 and TRBJ2-7, with 10 bases aligning to TRBD1. In germline, CDR1 is MNHEY, CDR2 SVGAGI. Trimming removed 5 bases from V and 5 bases from J; junction bases left unmatched: 3. The CDR3 runs to 13 residues. DNA for the CDR3: TGTGCCAGCAGTCGGGACAGGGGCCACGAGCAGTACTTC. Its protein is CASSRDRGHEQYF.

The chain couples TRBV4-1 to TRBJ2-7; TRBD1 matches 8 bases. There are 14 residues in the CDR3. Trimming removed 3 bases from V and 1 base from J; junction bases left unmatched: 2. CDR1 and CDR2 from the germline V gene are MGHRA and YSYEKL. Written as DNA, the CDR3 is TGCGCCAGCAGCCAGCGGACAGGGTCCTACGAGCAGTACTTC. Translating it yields CASSQRTGSYEQYF.

The V call is TRBV20-1, the J call TRBJ2-1; the D is unclear. The CDR3 runs to 11 residues. The V gene lost 4 bases and the J gene lost 8 bases, with 9 bases spanning the gap. From germline, CDR1 is DFQATT and CDR2 SNEGSKA (reference sequence). The CDR3 DNA reads as TGCAGTGCTACTCTCGGGTATGAGCAGTTCTTC. Residues: CSATLGYEQFF.

The chain joins TRBV28 to TRBJ2-1; TRBD1 matches at 7 bases. CDR3 size: 15 residues. Germline V gene lookup returns CDR1 MDHEN and CDR2 SYDVKM. Trimming cost V 5 bases and J 0 bases; bases outside gene matches: 4. The CDR3 bases are TGTGCCAGCAGTGGGGGACAGAACTCCTACAATGAGCAGTTCTTC. It translates to CASSGGQNSYNEQFF.

This chain joins TRBV10-2 and TRBJ2-7, with 12 bases fitting TRBD2. With V trimmed by 9 bases and J by 5 bases, 8 bases remained unmatched. CDR1 is WSHSY, CDR2 SAAADI, per germline. This CDR3 spans 14 amino acids. The CDR3 nucleotides are TGCGCCAGTCGGACTAGCGGGAAGAGGAACGAGCAGTACTTC. This sequence encodes CASRTSGKRNEQYF.

The chain recombines TRBV9 with TRBJ1-1; D may be TRBD1 (5 bases). The V end lost 0 bases, the J end lost 2 bases, and 17 bases lay between the germline ends. The CDR3 consists of 17 residues. The germline V gene has CDR1 SGDLS and CDR2 YYNGEE. CDR3 residues: CASSVEMRVGVNTEAFF. The CDR3 region has the DNA TGTGCCAGCAGCGTAGAAATGCGCGTAGGGGTAAACACTGAAGCTTTCTTT.

The J gene is TRBJ2-2, the V gene TRBV28; tentatively, D is TRBD1 (5 bases). V lost 2 bases, J lost 3 bases, and 10 bases lay in between. Per germline, CDR1 MDHEN and CDR2 SYDVKM. The CDR3 spans 15 residues. CDR3 residues: CASSLEDRHTGELFF. The CDR3 DNA follows: TGTGCCAGCAGTTTAGAAGACAGACACACCGGGGAGCTGTTTTTT.

This rearrangement joins TRBV19 to TRBJ2-7; weak D call: TRBD1 (5 bases). V gave up 1 base and J gave up 7 bases, with 11 bases separating them. Per germline, CDR1 LNHDA and CDR2 SQIVND (reference sequence). This CDR3 region has 13 residues. The chain's CDR3 is CASSIVKGQEQYF. CDR3 nucleotides: TGTGCCAGTAGTATAGTGAAGGGGCAAGAGCAGTACTTC.

The gene calls are TRBV5-6 and TRBJ2-4; D call uncertain. Between the trimmed V and J ends, which lost 0 bases and 0 bases, there was a span of 7 bases. This CDR3 contains 15 residues. Germline lookup yields CDR1 SGHDT and CDR2 YYEEEE. For the CDR3, the DNA is TGTGCCAGCAGCTTGGTAGAGATAGCCAAAAACATTCAGTACTTC. This encodes CASSLVEIAKNIQYF.

V gene TRBV5-4 combines with J gene TRBJ2-2; perhaps TRBD2 as D (5 bases). With 4 bases removed from V and 2 bases from J, the gap between germline ends came to 12 bases. The CDR3 has 15 residues. Germline CDR1 is SGHNT and CDR2 is YYREEE (reference sequence). The CDR3 reads CASSRPGINTGELFF. For the CDR3, the DNA is TGTGCCAGCAGCCGGCCGGGGATTAACACCGGGGAGCTGTTTTTT. Together with reference TRBV5-4 and TRBJ2-2, the CDR3 gives the full variable domain: ETGVTQSPTHLIKTRGQQVTLRCSSQSGHNTVSWYQQALGQGPQFIFQYYREEENGRGNFPPRFSGLQFPNYSSELNVNALELDDSALYLCASSRPGINTGELFFGEGSRLTVL.

V usage is TRBV30 and J usage is TRBJ1-3, with TRBD1 matching over 7 bases. In germline, CDR1 is GTSNPN, CDR2 SVGIG (reference sequence). CDR3 length equals 13 residues. V lost 4 bases, J lost 2 bases, and 2 bases stayed unmatched. In nucleotides, the CDR3 is TGTGCCTGGAATACAGGGGCTGGAAACACCATATATTTT. Protein product: CAWNTGAGNTIYF.

The chain combines TRBV6-1 with TRBJ2-1; no clear D gene. This CDR3 is built from 18 residues. Germline CDR1 MNHNS, CDR2 SASEGT. Trimming cost V 0 bases and J 6 bases, with 21 bases left between them. In DNA form, the CDR3 reads TGTGCCAGCAGTGAAGCGCCTGGCGGCCCTATGTTGATCAATGAGCAGTTCTTC. Its translation is CASSEAPGGPMLINEQFF.

This chain uses TRBV5-1 with TRBJ2-7; 8 bases are shared with TRBD1. The CDR3 extends over 15 amino acids. V was pared by 6 bases and J by 7 bases, with 15 bases of the junction left unmatched. CDR1 and CDR2 (germline): SGHRS, YFSETQ. CDR3 bases: TGCGCCAGCACCGAGACCGGGACAGGTATCGATGAGCAGTACTTC. Amino acids: CASTETGTGIDEQYF.

This clone was picked up one time. V and J are TRBV11-2 and TRBJ1-5; TRBD1 matches at 7 bases. The V gene end was trimmed by 1 base and the J gene end by 4 bases; junction bases not matched to a gene: 4. Germline-derived CDR1 and CDR2 are SGHAT and FQNNGV. CDR3 length equals 15 residues. CDR3 in DNA: TGTGCCAGCAGCTTAGGAGCGACAGGGAATCAGCCCCAGCATTTT. Residues: CASSLGATGNQPQHF.

The chain is built from TRBV5-4 and TRBJ2-5, with D perhaps TRBD2 (6 bases). With 0 bases removed from V and 3 bases from J, the gap between germline ends came to 9 bases. Germline V gene lookup returns CDR1 SGHNT and CDR2 YYREEE (reference sequence). The CDR3 has 14 amino acids. The DNA of the CDR3 is TGTGCCAGCAGCTTGGAACCGGGGGAAGAGACCCAGTACTTC. Translated, it gives CASSLEPGEETQYF.

This chain joins TRBV19 and TRBJ1-4, with TRBD1 matching over 7 bases. Germline V gene lookup returns CDR1 LNHDA and CDR2 SQIVND (reference sequence). The CDR3 contains 12 residues. V shed 8 bases and J 5 bases; nucleotides not matched to a gene: 2. In DNA, the CDR3 is TGTGCCAGTTCGGACAGGAATGAAAAACTGTTTTTT. Protein sequence: CASSDRNEKLFF. Full variable domain (missing parts from reference TRBV19 and TRBJ1-4): DGGITQSPKYLFRKEGQNVTLSCEQNLNHDAMYWYRQDPGQGLRLIYYSQIVNDFQKGDIAEGYSVSREKKESFPLTVTSAQKNPTAFYLCASSDRNEKLFFGSGTQLSVL.

The chain has TRBV5-4 and TRBJ2-1, with D unresolved. Germline V gene sequence: CDR1 SGHNT, CDR2 YYREEE (reference sequence). Trimming left V 4 bases short and J 0 bases short, with 14 bases between. CDR3 length: 16 residues. The DNA for the CDR3 is TGTGCCAGCAGCCATGCCGCGGATCGCTCCTACAATGAGCAGTTCTTC. It is translated as CASSHAADRSYNEQFF. Combining the CDR3 with reference TRBV5-4 and TRBJ2-1 gives the whole variable domain ETGVTQSPTHLIKTRGQQVTLRCSSQSGHNTVSWYQQALGQGPQFIFQYYREEENGRGNFPPRFSGLQFPNYSSELNVNALELDDSALYLCASSHAADRSYNEQFFGPGTRLTVL.

The chain recombines TRBV28 with TRBJ2-5; 7 nucleotides match TRBD1. V lost 2 bases to trimming and J lost 7 bases; unmatched junction nucleotides: 10. Germline V gene sequence: CDR1 MDHEN, CDR2 SYDVKM. The CDR3 covers 15 residues. CDR3 loop: CASSLHGTAGRTQYF. In DNA form, the CDR3 reads TGTGCCAGCAGTTTACACGGGACAGCCGGTCGGACCCAGTACTTC.

V is TRBV5-4 and J is TRBJ1-2; D may be TRBD1 (6 bases). Germline CDR1 and CDR2: SGHNT and YYREEE (reference sequence). This CDR3 is built from 16 residues. Trimming shortened V by 4 bases and J by 7 bases, and 23 bases separated the two germline ends. The CDR3 loop reads CASSRYSPDSLFGYTF. CDR3 nucleotide sequence: TGTGCCAGCAGCAGGTATTCTCCGGACAGCCTTTTTGGCTACACCTTC.

V usage is TRBV9 and J usage is TRBJ2-5; D unresolved. The CDR3 has 14 residues. Germline CDR1 is SGDLS and CDR2 is YYNGEE. The V end lost 3 bases, the J end lost 7 bases, and 16 bases lay between the germline ends. CDR3 DNA: TGTGCCAGCAGCGCCCGATTCGAATCGGGGACCCAGTACTTC. Translating gives CASSARFESGTQYF.